This T cell receptor (beta chain) was recovered during a study of blood T cell repertoires in COVID-19. Authors' data handling: Amplification of reference gene primers provided the estimated nucleated cell counts. Sequencing was performed with immunoSEQ multiplex PCR; in TCRdb, only in-frame clones are kept and a portion is missing. The DNA gave D and trimming, while V, J and clone size come from that table. The table lists 110,000 to 150,000 clones, over 80% of them singletons, with about 1.5% in the top ten. The CDR3 is made up of 12 amino acids. V dropped 0 bases and J dropped 9 bases, with 10 bases sitting between them. Germline loops: CDR1 SQVTM, CDR2 ANQGSEA.

The sequence came from a woman in her forties or fifties with acute or convalescent COVID-19. Sequenced input: peripheral blood. J is TRBJ2-3 and V is TRBV29-1; D remains ambiguous. CDR3 bases: TGCAGCGTTGAAGAGGGCCCAGTAACGCAGTATTTT. This gives the protein CSVEEGPVTQYF.